A selection of T cell receptor beta chains follows, all from one sample in a study of shared clonotypes between healthy human individuals. Sequencing was performed with immunoSEQ multiplex PCR; in TCRdb, only in-frame clones are kept and a portion is missing. The sample lists 300,000 to 350,000 clones; less than 75% were seen once. Input material: memory CD4+ T cells sorted from blood. These TCRs come from a young man in good health. Each CDR3 is given with its conserved first and last residue. D genes are given only for firm matches. Where a row states a size, it is once, few, many or the class of an expanded clone; other rows omit it.

d_call j_call clone_size v_call cdr3_nt cdr3_aa
TRBD2 TRBJ2-7 . TRBV28 TGTGCCAGCAGTTGGGCACAACATAGGACTAGCGGGACTCTTTCCTACGAGCAGTACTTC CASSWAQHRTSGTLSYEQYF
TRBD2 TRBJ2-5 . TRBV29-1 TGCAGCGTTGAAGTCGAGGGAGGGGTTGCCCTTGAGACCCAGTACTTC CSVEVEGGVALETQYF
. TRBJ2-7 . TRBV5-4 TGTGCCAGCTCCCTTGAGTTACAGTCCTACGAGCAGTACTTC CASSLELQSYEQYF
TRBD2 TRBJ2-3 once TRBV10-2 TGCGCCAGCAGGGACGGGACTAGCTCGAGCGGAGATACGCAGTATTTT CASRDGTSSSGDTQYF
. TRBJ2-1 once TRBV27 TGTGCCAGCACCCAAAACCGGGCAGGGTATGTTAATGAGCAGTTCTTC CASTQNRAGYVNEQFF
. TRBJ2-7 . TRBV7-2 TGTGCCAGCAGCTTATTAAAGGGGTACGAGCAGTACTTC CASSLLKGYEQYF
. TRBJ1-1 few TRBV30 TGTGCCTGGAGTGTAAACCAGATGAACACTGAAGCTTTCTTT CAWSVNQMNTEAFF
. TRBJ2-7 once TRBV5-1 TGCGCCAGCAGCTTGTTTTCCGGCTCCTACGAGCAGTACTTC CASSLFSGSYEQYF
. TRBJ2-7 once TRBV18 TGTGCCAGCTCCTTTCAAGGGGGGTCGGACGAGCAGTACTTC CASSFQGGSDEQYF
. TRBJ2-5 once TRBV4-2 TGTGCCAGCAGCCAAGAGGGAGCGTCCCAAAAAGAGACCCAGTACTTC CASSQEGASQKETQYF
TRBD1 TRBJ1-2 . TRBV4-1 TGCGCCAGCAGCCTAGAGACAGGGGGAAGCCAAGTCTATGGCTACACCTTC CASSLETGGSQVYGYTF
. TRBJ2-5 . TRBV28 TGTGCCAGCAGTTCCGACGGGGGTGGGGAGACCCAGTACTTC CASSSDGGGETQYF
. TRBJ2-2 once TRBV9 TGTGCCAGCAGCGTAGACTTTGGGGGGAACCGGGAGCTGTTTTTT CASSVDFGGNRELFF
. TRBJ2-1 . TRBV6-4 TGTGCCAGCTCGGAGGAGGGTCTGTACAATGGTGAGCAGTTCTTC CASSEEGLYNGEQFF
. TRBJ2-7 . TRBV6-6 TGTGCCAGCCAGTTCCAGGCGAGCTCCTACGAGCAGTACTTC CASQFQASSYEQYF